Sequencing of this T cell receptor (beta chain) was carried out in a study of blood T cell repertoires in COVID-19. The protocol was immunoSEQ multiplex PCR, while the TCRdb copy is restricted to in-frame clones and leaves out a portion. This sample has more than 300,000 clones, with over 70% found just once. The CDR3 is 15 amino acids. V lost 0 bases, J lost 9 bases, and 12 bases lay in between. CDR1 and CDR2 from the germline V gene are LGHNA and YSLEER. There are a few counts of this clone. The V call is TRBV4-3, the J call TRBJ1-6; no clear D gene. The receptor's source is a woman aged 45-60 years with COVID-19, enrolled during active disease. The sample taken for sequencing was peripheral blood. The CDR3 sequence is CASSQDAQGLSPLHF. In nucleotides, the CDR3 is TGCGCCAGCAGCCAAGATGCACAAGGACTTTCACCCCTCCACTTT.